A single sample is the source of the 18 T cell receptor beta chains below, sequenced in a study of control samples from healthy donors and cancer patients. Data came from immunoSEQ multiplex PCR; TCRdb stores just in-frame clones and leaves some out. The data contain fewer than 500,000 clones, around 90% of them singletons. The source material was PBMCs. Receptors originate from a man aged 35 to 55 with head and neck cancer.

The J gene is TRBJ2-6, the V gene TRBV7-2, with no clear D. Per germline, CDR1 SGHTA and CDR2 FQGNSA. This CDR3 has 15 amino acids. V shed 6 bases and J shed 0 bases, with 9 bases lying between them. In nucleotides, the CDR3 is TGTGCCAGCAGGTCCCTTAGCTCTGGGGCCAACGTCCTGACTTTC. It is translated as CASRSLSSGANVLTF.

The table lists this clone with a few counts. The rearrangement links TRBV3-1 (or the pseudogene TRBV3-2) to TRBJ1-5, with 7 bases identical to TRBD1. The CDR3 is 15 residues long. V lost 3 bases to trimming and J lost 6 bases; unmatched junction nucleotides: 8. In germline, CDR1 is LGHDT, CDR2 YNNKEL (reference sequence). The CDR3 sequence is CASSQGQSTAQPQHF. DNA for the CDR3: TGTGCCAGCAGCCAGGGACAGTCGACGGCTCAGCCCCAGCATTTT.

This chain joins TRBV25-1 and TRBJ2-6, with D uncertain. Germline CDR1 and CDR2: MGHDK and SYGVNS. V was trimmed by 1 base and J by 1 base, leaving 5 bases between them. This CDR3 region has 15 residues. The CDR3 spells CASSESRSGANVLTF. The DNA of the CDR3 is TGTGCCAGCAGTGAATCAAGGTCTGGGGCCAACGTCCTGACTTTC. Supplemented by reference TRBV25-1 and TRBJ2-6, the full variable domain reads EADIYQTPRYLVIGTGKKITLECSQTMGHDKMYWYQQDPGMELHLIHYSYGVNSTEKGDLSSESTVSRIRTEHFPLTLESARPSHTSQYLCASSESRSGANVLTFGAGSRLTVL.

V usage is TRBV28 and J usage is TRBJ2-1; 10 nucleotides agree with TRBD2. CDR1 MDHEN and CDR2 SYDVKM come from the germline V gene. After removal of 1 base from V and 7 bases from J, the junction contained 13 bases not matched to a gene. This CDR3 comprises 18 residues. The CDR3 coding sequence is TGTGCCAGCAGTTTATCCGCGAGGTTACTAGCGGGAACAAATGAGCAGTTCTTC. Translation gives CASSLSARLLAGTNEQFF.

V is TRBV4-1 and J is TRBJ1-5, with a weak D call TRBD1 (5 bases). Trimming stripped 0 bases from V and 2 bases from J, with 14 bases between. The CDR3 runs 17 residues. Germline V gene sequence: CDR1 MGHRA, CDR2 YSYEKL. The CDR3 region has the DNA TGCGCCAGCAGCCAAGAAGGGGAGGGCCCGGGCAATCAGCCCCAGCATTTT. Its translation: CASSQEGEGPGNQPQHF.

The chain joins TRBV3-1 (or the pseudogene TRBV3-2) to TRBJ2-7; the D gene is possibly TRBD2 (6 bases). Germline V lookup: CDR1 LGHDT, CDR2 YNNKEL (reference sequence). The CDR3 loop spans 16 amino acids. V gave up 0 bases and J gave up 3 bases, with 15 bases separating them. CDR3 bases: TGTGCCAGCAGCCAAGAGTTTCGGGAGCCCAGCTACGAGCAGTACTTC. The encoded protein is CASSQEFREPSYEQYF.

The genes are TRBV30 and TRBJ2-7, with D possibly being TRBD1 (5 bases). CDR3 size: 13 residues. CDR1 is GTSNPN, CDR2 SVGIG, per germline (reference sequence). V was pared by 0 bases and J by 6 bases, with 12 bases between. The CDR3 DNA sequence: TGTGCCTGGAGTGTACGAAGGGGCGGCGAGCAGTACTTC. It codes for CAWSVRRGGEQYF.

This clone was seen a single time. V gene TRBV2 combines with J gene TRBJ2-7; the D is unclear. The germline V and J ends were trimmed by 6 bases and 0 bases, with 6 bases remaining between them. Germline-derived CDR1 and CDR2 are SNHLY and FYNNEI. The CDR3 consists of 12 residues. CDR3 DNA sequence: TGTGCCAGCAGGATTTCCTCCTACGAGCAGTACTTC. Its translation is CASRISSYEQYF.

CDR3 nucleotides: TGTGCCAGCAGCTTGGTAGGCCGGGGCTACACCTTC. This sequence encodes CASSLVGRGYTF. The chain is built from TRBV5-4 and TRBJ1-2; D call uncertain. CDR1 SGHNT and CDR2 YYREEE come from the germline V gene (reference sequence). CDR3 length equals 12 residues. Trimming took 0 bases from V and 8 from J, leaving 8 bases between them.

The CDR3 loop reads CAGGTGAYTGELFF. The CDR3 DNA reads TGTGCCGGGGGGACAGGGGCCTACACCGGGGAGCTGTTTTTT. The rearrangement links TRBV2 to TRBJ2-2; 10 nucleotides agree with TRBD1. V was pared by 11 bases and J by 3 bases, with 6 bases of the junction left unmatched. The CDR3 extends over 14 amino acids. Germline CDR1 and CDR2: SNHLY and FYNNEI.

This sequence joins TRBV30 and TRBJ1-1, with D perhaps TRBD1 (5 bases). The germline gives CDR1 GTSNPN, CDR2 SVGIG (reference sequence). This CDR3 is built from 13 residues. V lost 2 bases and J 4 bases, leaving 11 bases between the germline ends. CDR3 sequence: CAWSPQGPTEAFF. CDR3 nucleotides: TGTGCCTGGAGTCCCCAGGGTCCCACTGAAGCTTTCTTT.

The chain is built from TRBV9 and TRBJ2-5; the match to TRBD2 covers 12 bases. There are 16 residues in the CDR3. Germline V lookup: CDR1 SGDLS, CDR2 YYNGEE. Trimming cost V 3 bases and J 5 bases; bases outside gene matches: 8. For the CDR3, the DNA is TGTGCCAGCAGCGACCCCGGGCTAGCGGGGGGGGAGACCCAGTACTTC. Its translation is CASSDPGLAGGETQYF.

This clone was observed once. The chain recombines TRBV6-2 or TRBV6-3 with TRBJ2-1; D is uncertain. The V gene lost 5 bases and the J gene lost 9 bases, with 11 bases spanning the gap. Germline V gene sequence: CDR1 MNHEY, CDR2 SVGEGT. The CDR3 length is 12 residues. This CDR3 is CASSDRLLEQFF. The CDR3 DNA reads TGTGCCAGCAGTGACCGACTCCTTGAGCAGTTCTTC.

V is TRBV5-1 and J is TRBJ1-2, with D possibly being TRBD1 (5 bases). Germline lookup yields CDR1 SGHRS and CDR2 YFSETQ. Trimming stripped 2 bases from V and 2 bases from J, with 10 bases between. The length of the CDR3 is 14 residues. The DNA of the CDR3 is TGCGCCAGCAGCTTAGATGGGGGGAACTATGGCTACACCTTC. Translating it yields CASSLDGGNYGYTF.

The V gene is TRBV5-4, the J gene TRBJ1-4; D not resolved. Germline CDR1 SGHNT, CDR2 YYREEE (reference sequence). The CDR3 contains 16 residues. Trimming took 3 bases from V and 0 from J, leaving 12 bases between them. The CDR3: CASSWAEIPTNEKLFF. The DNA for the CDR3 is TGTGCCAGCAGCTGGGCGGAGATACCAACTAATGAAAAACTGTTTTTT.

This rearrangement joins TRBV19 to TRBJ2-7, with D possibly TRBD1 on 6 matching bases. With 3 bases removed from V and 4 bases from J, the gap between germline ends came to 19 bases. CDR1 is LNHDA and CDR2 is SQIVND in the germline V gene (reference sequence). This CDR3 spans 16 amino acids. The CDR3 DNA reads as TGTGCCAGTAGTATCGGTGGTACAGGGTCTGGATACGAGCAGTACTTC. Translating it yields CASSIGGTGSGYEQYF.

The chain couples TRBV19 to TRBJ1-6; D remains ambiguous. Germline V lookup: CDR1 LNHDA, CDR2 SQIVND (reference sequence). V was shortened by 6 bases and J by 6 bases, with 15 bases between the two germline ends. The CDR3 sequence is 15 residues long. CDR3 in DNA: TGTGCCAGTAGGTCAAAAGGTTTCTCTAATTCACCCCTCCACTTT. Translating gives CASRSKGFSNSPLHF.

The rearrangement links TRBV9 to TRBJ2-7, with D perhaps matching TRBD1 (6 bases). CDR3 size: 15 residues. Per the germline V gene, CDR1 is SGDLS and CDR2 is YYNGEE. V shed 3 bases and J shed 3 bases, with 16 bases lying between them. CDR3 sequence (DNA): TGTGCCAGCAGCGCAGCTTTAGGACAGAACTACGAGCAGTACTTC. Amino acids: CASSAALGQNYEQYF.